This T cell receptor beta chain was identified in a study of blood T cell repertoires in COVID-19. Donors of Cohort 3 who recovered were those that had two negative PCRs, clearance, or symptom resolution. Data came from immunoSEQ multiplex PCR; TCRdb stores just in-frame clones and leaves some out. Of a few hundred thousand clones detected, about nine tenths appear once; the ten largest clones hold 1.7%. The germline V gene has CDR1 SGHDN and CDR2 FVKESK. The CDR3 extends over 13 amino acids. V lost 3 bases to trimming and J lost 7 bases, with 9 bases between them. V is TRBV14 and J is TRBJ1-4; unclear D gene. The sequence was obtained from a woman under 40 who had recovered from COVID-19. Input material: PBMCs or T cells enriched from blood (not recorded which). The CDR3 DNA reads as TGTGCCAGCAGCCAGGGCATGGTTGAAAAACTGTTTTTT. This encodes CASSQGMVEKLFF.